The 10 T cell receptor beta chains below all came from one sample that was sequenced in a study of cytomegalovirus exposure and HLA in healthy donors. Primers for the PCR totalled 60 Vbeta and 13 Jbeta. Measured with immunoSEQ multiplex PCR; TCRdb has only the in-frame clones, and not every one. The sample shows about 110,000 clones, less than 20% of them seen only once. Sequencing used PBMCs. The receptors here all came from a young woman in good health and CMV-seronegative.

This clone has only a few counts. The rearrangement uses TRBV6-1 and TRBJ2-7, with 7 bases aligning to TRBD2. Germline V gives CDR1 MNHNS, CDR2 SASEGT. This CDR3 has 13 amino acids. J gave up 3 bases and V 7 bases, and 6 bases lay outside the gene matches. CDR3 sequence reads: CASMVRERYEQYF. DNA of the CDR3: TGTGCCAGCATGGTGCGGGAGCGCTACGAGCAGTACTTC.

A note on this clone: Other nucleotide sequences in the sample specify the same CDR3. The CDR3 nucleotides read TGTGCCAGCTCCCAGGACAGGAGGGATGGGTCCTATAATTCACCCCTCCACTTT. The encoded protein is CASSQDRRDGSYNSPLHF. The genes are TRBV18 and TRBJ1-6; 7 bases fit TRBD1. V lost 6 bases to trimming and J lost 1 base; unmatched junction nucleotides: 12. The length of the CDR3 is 18 residues. CDR1 is KGHSH, CDR2 LQKENI, per germline.

CDR3 in DNA: TGTGCCAGCAGCCAGACAGGGGCGGGAGAGCAGTACTTC. This encodes CASSQTGAGEQYF. The V call is TRBV6-6, the J call TRBJ2-7, with 8 bases aligning to TRBD1. The V gene's germline CDR1 is MNHNY and CDR2 SVGAGI (reference sequence). With V trimmed by 6 bases and J by 7 bases, 8 bases remained unmatched. This CDR3 has 13 amino acids.

DNA of the CDR3: TGTGCCAGTAGTACAGACCGGGGTGAAAAACTGTTTTTT. It is translated as CASSTDRGEKLFF. The chain combines TRBV19 with TRBJ1-4; no clear D. CDR3 size: 13 residues. V dropped 4 bases and J dropped 7 bases, with 10 bases sitting between them. Germline CDR1 and CDR2: LNHDA and SQIVND (reference sequence).

The table lists this clone with a few counts. CDR3 protein: CASSPAGTENSPLHF. The CDR3 DNA is TGTGCCAGCAGTCCGGCCGGGACAGAGAATTCACCCCTCCACTTT. The gene calls are TRBV6-6 and TRBJ1-6; TRBD1 agrees at 7 bases. The CDR3 totals 15 residues. Per germline, CDR1 MNHNY and CDR2 SVGAGI (reference sequence). Losses at the gene ends were 5 bases for V and 7 bases for J; bases not matched to a gene: 8.

The chain couples TRBV5-6 to TRBJ2-7; 7 nucleotides line up with TRBD2. This CDR3 is 15 amino acids long. Germline V gene lookup returns CDR1 SGHDT and CDR2 YYEEEE. V lost 4 bases, J lost 2 bases, and 9 bases stayed unmatched. CDR3 amino acids: CASSVARRGTYEQYF. CDR3 nucleotide sequence: TGTGCCAGCAGCGTCGCGAGGCGGGGGACCTACGAGCAGTACTTC.

This chain connects TRBV5-8 to TRBJ1-5; unclear D gene. Between the trimmed V and J ends, which lost 2 bases and 6 bases, there was a span of 12 bases. CDR1 is SGHTS and CDR2 is YDEGEE in the germline V gene. The CDR3 contains 14 residues. CDR3 sequence: CASSFQASRQPQHF. CDR3 bases: TGTGCCAGCAGCTTTCAAGCTAGTCGTCAGCCCCAGCATTTT.

The chain uses TRBV5-5 and TRBJ2-7, with D possibly being TRBD1 (6 bases). The CDR3 spans 14 residues. Germline CDR1 and CDR2: SGHKS and YYEKEE (reference sequence). Deletions cut 4 bases from V and 4 bases from J, with 15 bases between. Here the CDR3 reads CASSIHRVYYEQYF. CDR3 in DNA: TGTGCCAGCAGCATCCACAGGGTTTATTACGAGCAGTACTTC.

This clone was seen only a few times. V gene TRBV28 combines with J gene TRBJ1-1; the match to TRBD1 covers 11 bases. The germline gives CDR1 MDHEN, CDR2 SYDVKM. The V segment lost 5 bases and the J segment 2 bases; nucleotides outside the gene matches: 7. The CDR3 contains 16 residues. The CDR3 sequence: CASSRGQGALNTEAFF. CDR3 DNA sequence: TGTGCCAGCAGTCGAGGACAGGGGGCGCTTAACACTGAAGCTTTCTTT.

This chain uses TRBV5-5 with TRBJ1-1; D gene uncertain. V dropped 0 bases and J dropped 3 bases, with 6 bases sitting between them. The germline V gene has CDR1 SGHKS and CDR2 YYEKEE (reference sequence). The CDR3 is 13 residues long. The CDR3 region is CASSLGGHTEAFF. The CDR3 DNA reads TGTGCCAGCAGCTTGGGAGGGCACACTGAAGCTTTCTTT. The variable domain in full, completed from reference TRBV5-5 and TRBJ1-1, reads DAGVTQSPTHLIKTRGQQVTLRCSPISGHKSVSWYQQVLGQGPQFIFQYYEKEERGRGNFPDRFSARQFPNYSSELNVNALLLGDSALYLCASSLGGHTEAFFGQGTRLTVV.